These T cell receptor beta chains were read from a single sample in a study of beta chain features in type 1 diabetes. Data came from immunoSEQ multiplex PCR; TCRdb stores just in-frame clones and leaves some out. The table shows around 600,000 clones, with around 12% occurring only once. Specimen: naive CD4+ T cells from blood. These receptors were collected from a man aged 25 to 45 with type 1 diabetes. The conserved cysteine and the conserved F or W are not part of the CDR3 here.

TRBV7-9	TRBJ2-7	ASRRGDRGYEQY
TRBV14	TRBJ2-5	ASSPRGETQY
TRBV10-3	TRBJ2-1	AIRITLRNNEQF
TRBV29-1	TRBJ2-7	SVDSGQGDYEQY
TRBV5-1	TRBJ2-1	ASSLAGVLNEQF
TRBV5-1	TRBJ2-7	ASRLGTGLYEQY
TRBV6-5	TRBJ1-6	ASSYRDSPLH
TRBV28	TRBJ2-1	ASSFRQGREQF
TRBV2	TRBJ2-7	ASSEALEIPQY
TRBV7-9	TRBJ1-4	ASSLRTGRGEKLF
TRBV4-3	TRBJ1-6	ASSQDLAGVISPLH
TRBV27	TRBJ1-1	ASAFDGQGRTEAF
TRBV5-6	TRBJ1-4	ASSRGKTNEKLF
TRBV28	TRBJ1-5	ASSLPTENSNQPQH
TRBV2	TRBJ2-7	ASSVAYEQY
TRBV5-4	TRBJ2-5	ASSSNGLAGGTETQY
TRBV11-1	TRBJ2-2	ASSPGPNTGELF
TRBV4-1	TRBJ2-5	ASSLTDQETQY
TRBV21-1	TRBJ2-1	ASSKDSSPSYNEQF
TRBV9	TRBJ1-1	ASSVAAGVEAF
TRBV5-1	TRBJ2-7	ASSSPPGLAIDEQY
TRBV9	TRBJ2-1	ASSVGGYSYNEQF
TRBV30	TRBJ2-7	AWSFQGTGEQY
TRBV4-1	TRBJ1-2	ASSQEDYGYT
TRBV18	TRBJ1-2	ASSLDKSYGYT
TRBV30	TRBJ2-7	AWNRAPYEQY
TRBV18	TRBJ1-1	ASSELPNTEAF
TRBV18	TRBJ1-5	ASSQGSNQPQH
TRBV9	TRBJ2-2	ASSPSWVDGELF
TRBV25-1	TRBJ2-7	ASTIDILFSYEQY
TRBV30	TRBJ1-6	AWSVRRGASDIDSPLH
TRBV7-2	TRBJ1-5	ASSLRASARGSQPQH
TRBV13	TRBJ1-2	ASSSRTAYGYT
TRBV4-3	TRBJ1-2	ASSQDHRDRVDYGYT
TRBV5-4	TRBJ2-3	ASRSSGGPDTQY
TRBV20-1	TRBJ2-1	SARDRVGQF
TRBV5-1	TRBJ2-3	ASSFGSTDTQY
TRBV30	TRBJ2-6	AWSQSGANVLT